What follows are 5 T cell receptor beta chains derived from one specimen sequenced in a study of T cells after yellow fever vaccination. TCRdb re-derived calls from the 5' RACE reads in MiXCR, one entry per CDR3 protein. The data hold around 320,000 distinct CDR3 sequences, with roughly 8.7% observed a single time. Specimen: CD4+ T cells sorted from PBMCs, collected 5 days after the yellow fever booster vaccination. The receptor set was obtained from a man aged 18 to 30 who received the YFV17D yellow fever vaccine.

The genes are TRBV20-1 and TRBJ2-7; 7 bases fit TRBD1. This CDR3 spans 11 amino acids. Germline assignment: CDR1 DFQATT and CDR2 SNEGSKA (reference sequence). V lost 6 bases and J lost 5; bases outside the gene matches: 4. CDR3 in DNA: TGCAGTGCAAAACAGGGGAACGAGCAGTACGTC. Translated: CSAKQGNEQYV.

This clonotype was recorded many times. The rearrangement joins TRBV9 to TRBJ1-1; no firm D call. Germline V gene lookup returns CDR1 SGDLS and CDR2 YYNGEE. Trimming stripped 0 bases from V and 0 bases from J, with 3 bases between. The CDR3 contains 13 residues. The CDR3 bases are TGTGCCAGCAGCGTAGGGATGAACACTGAAGCTTTCTTT. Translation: CASSVGMNTEAFF.

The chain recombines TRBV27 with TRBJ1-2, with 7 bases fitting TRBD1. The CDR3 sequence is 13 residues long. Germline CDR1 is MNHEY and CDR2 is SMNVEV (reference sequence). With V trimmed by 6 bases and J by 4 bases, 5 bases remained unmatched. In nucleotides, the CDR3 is TGTGCCAGCAGCGAATACAGGGGCTATGGCTACACCTTC. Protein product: CASSEYRGYGYTF.

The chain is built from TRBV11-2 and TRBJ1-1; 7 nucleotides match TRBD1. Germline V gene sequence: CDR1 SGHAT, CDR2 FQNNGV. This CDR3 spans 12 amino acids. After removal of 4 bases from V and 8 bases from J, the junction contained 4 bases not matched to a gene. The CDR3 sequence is CASSSLQGEAFF. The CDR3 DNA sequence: TGTGCCAGCAGCTCCTTACAGGGGGAAGCTTTCTTT.

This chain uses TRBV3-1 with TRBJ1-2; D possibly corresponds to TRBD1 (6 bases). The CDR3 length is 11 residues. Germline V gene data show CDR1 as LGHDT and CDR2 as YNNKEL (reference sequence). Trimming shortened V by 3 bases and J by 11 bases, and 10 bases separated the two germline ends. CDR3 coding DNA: TGTGCCAGCAGCCACGAGGGGGAGTACACCTTC. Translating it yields CASSHEGEYTF.